This T cell receptor (beta chain) was identified in a study of human T cells and chemical hapten exposure. Study-level background: The study sensitized with 2% DPC on a 2 cm by 2 cm patch of upper inner arm skin.

This clonotype was observed a few times. Time point reported: patch test 1, 2 weeks after DPC sensitization. As for treatment: therapeutic diphenylcyclopropenone sensitization with weekly scalp DPC. Blood draws preceded each patch test application. Suited to DPC and affected by alopecia, the donors ranged from 18 to 70 years old. Individual cDNA molecules each carried unique molecular identifiers attached by the library. Each CDR3 protein is one row after TCRdb ran MiXCR on the RACE reads. Altogether some 350,000 distinct CDR3 sequences are present, about 7% being singletons, with the ten largest covering less than 10%. Trimming took off 0 bases at V and 1 base at J, with 15 bases between the two ends. The CDR3 contains 17 residues. Germline-derived CDR1 and CDR2 are MNHEY and SVGEGT.

The chain recombines TRBV6-2 or TRBV6-3 with TRBJ1-1; a weak D match, TRBD1 (6 bases). The source was whole blood, collected in connection with sensitization to the hapten diphenylcyclopropenone (DPC). This clonotype originated in a woman under 30 with alopecia areata. Some clones in this sample may be carry-over from other donors' samples. CDR3 coding DNA: TGTGCCAGCAGTTACTCGCCGGAAGGGGGGCCGAACACTGAAGCTTTCTTT. Residues: CASSYSPEGGPNTEAFF.